The entry below describes one T cell receptor beta chain. The CDR3 length is 17 residues. Germline CDR1 PRHDT, CDR2 FYEKMQ (reference sequence). Trimming shortened V by 1 base and J by 1 base, and 14 bases separated the two germline ends. The sample belongs to a study of blood T cell repertoires in COVID-19. About the research overall: Donors in the United States, Italy and Spain gave samples during acute or convalescent COVID-19.

As processed by the authors: Estimates of nucleated cell counts were drawn from the amplification of reference gene primers. Measured with immunoSEQ multiplex PCR; TCRdb has only the in-frame clones, and not every one. The V and J calls and clone size come from that table; D and trimming were worked out from the DNA. The table has around 150,000 clones, about 86% seen once. The TCR was taken from a woman over 75 with acute or convalescent COVID-19. The chain has TRBV13 and TRBJ1-3, with a tentative D call TRBD1 (6 bases). Sequenced material: peripheral blood. This CDR3 reads CASSLVIGGASGNTIYF. The CDR3 nucleotides read TGTGCCAGCAGCTTAGTTATAGGGGGGGCGTCTGGAAACACCATATATTTT.